A selection of T cell receptor beta chains follows, all from one sample in a study of tissue T cells after allogeneic stem cell transplantation. Using immunoSEQ multiplex PCR, the repertoire was profiled, and TCRdb retains in-frame clones only, with some absent. The sample has around 6,800 clones, approximately 84% seen once; the top ten hold about 15%. The sequencing here drew on skin, taken at autopsy. These TCRs come from a male patient at least 60 years old with steroid-refractory graft-versus-host disease after an allogeneic stem cell transplant. Some T cells may be supplied by the graft donor. Both conserved end residues are part of each CDR3. Each record gives: CDR3 protein, CDR3 DNA, D gene, V gene, clone size, J gene. The D gene is left open where the match is weak. Not every row has a clone size; where given, it reads once, few, many or a size class.

cdr3_aa: CASSLLVSYEQYF
cdr3_nt: TGTGCCAGCAGTTTATTAGTTTCCTACGAGCAGTACTTC
d_call: .
v_call: TRBV12-3/TRBV12-4
clone_size: .
j_call: TRBJ2-7

cdr3_aa: CASLWTGNTEAFF
cdr3_nt: TGTGCCAGCTTGTGGACAGGGAACACTGAAGCTTTCTTT
d_call: TRBD1
v_call: TRBV18
clone_size: few
j_call: TRBJ1-1

cdr3_aa: CASSLAYSNQPQHF
cdr3_nt: TGTGCCAGCAGTTTGGCCTATAGCAATCAGCCCCAGCATTTT
d_call: .
v_call: TRBV27
clone_size: .
j_call: TRBJ1-5

cdr3_aa: CASSEGYEQYF
cdr3_nt: TGTGCCAGCAGTGAGGGATACGAGCAGTACTTC
d_call: .
v_call: TRBV6-1
clone_size: .
j_call: TRBJ2-7

cdr3_aa: CASSEFLTGGNTGELFF
cdr3_nt: TGTGCCAGCAGTGAATTCCTGACAGGGGGGAACACCGGGGAGCTGTTTTTT
d_call: TRBD1
v_call: TRBV6-1
clone_size: .
j_call: TRBJ2-2

cdr3_aa: CASSPRASGVNEQFF
cdr3_nt: TGTGCCAGCAGTCCGCGGGCTAGCGGGGTTAATGAGCAGTTCTTC
d_call: TRBD2
v_call: TRBV27
clone_size: .
j_call: TRBJ2-1

cdr3_aa: CASSSLTGRVTEAFF
cdr3_nt: TGTGCCAGCAGTTCTCTGACGGGTAGGGTCACTGAAGCTTTCTTT
d_call: .
v_call: TRBV27
clone_size: .
j_call: TRBJ1-1

cdr3_aa: CASSYGQSHSPLHF
cdr3_nt: TGTGCCAGCAGTTACGGTCAGAGCCATTCACCCCTCCACTTT
d_call: .
v_call: TRBV28
clone_size: .
j_call: TRBJ1-6

cdr3_aa: CVSSTGTEAFF
cdr3_nt: TGCGTCAGTTCTACGGGAACTGAAGCTTTCTTT
d_call: .
v_call: TRBV5-1
clone_size: .
j_call: TRBJ1-1

cdr3_aa: CASSLGGRHPYEQYF
cdr3_nt: TGTGCCAGCAGCTTAGGGGGCCGACATCCCTACGAGCAGTACTTC
d_call: .
v_call: TRBV11-2
clone_size: .
j_call: TRBJ2-7

cdr3_aa: CASTRGRNEKLFF
cdr3_nt: TGTGCCAGCACCAGAGGTCGGAATGAAAAACTGTTTTTT
d_call: .
v_call: TRBV12-3/TRBV12-4
clone_size: .
j_call: TRBJ1-4

cdr3_aa: CASSLAKRLVLGLAGQQYF
cdr3_nt: TGTGCCAGCAGCTTGGCCAAGCGTCTCGTTCTGGGACTAGCGGGCCAGCAGTACTTC
d_call: TRBD2
v_call: TRBV5-6
clone_size: .
j_call: TRBJ2-7

cdr3_aa: CASSEGGGYTF
cdr3_nt: TGTGCCAGCAGCGAGGGAGGTGGCTACACCTTC
d_call: .
v_call: TRBV6-1
clone_size: .
j_call: TRBJ1-2

cdr3_aa: CASSVAIGGVAGETQYF
cdr3_nt: TGTGCCAGCAGCGTAGCTATAGGAGGAGTAGCGGGGGAGACCCAGTACTTC
d_call: TRBD2
v_call: TRBV9
clone_size: .
j_call: TRBJ2-5

cdr3_aa: CASSPPGQGDYGYTF
cdr3_nt: TGTGCCAGCAGCCCTCCGGGACAGGGGGACTATGGCTACACCTTC
d_call: TRBD1
v_call: TRBV7-9
clone_size: once
j_call: TRBJ1-2

cdr3_aa: CATSPPMSSYNEQFF
cdr3_nt: TGTGCCACCAGCCCGCCTATGAGCTCCTACAATGAGCAGTTCTTC
d_call: .
v_call: TRBV24-1
clone_size: few
j_call: TRBJ2-1

cdr3_aa: CASSLMNSPLHF
cdr3_nt: TGTGCCAGCAGTTTAATGAATTCACCCCTCCACTTT
d_call: .
v_call: TRBV28
clone_size: .
j_call: TRBJ1-6

cdr3_aa: CASSYRIGTDTQYF
cdr3_nt: TGTGCCAGCAGTTATAGGATTGGAACAGATACGCAGTATTTT
d_call: .
v_call: TRBV6-6
clone_size: medium-sized
j_call: TRBJ2-3

cdr3_aa: CASSLAFHNSPLHF
cdr3_nt: TGCGCCAGCAGCTTGGCTTTCCATAATTCACCCCTCCACTTT
d_call: .
v_call: TRBV5-1
clone_size: few
j_call: TRBJ1-6